This T cell receptor beta chain is from a study of T cells expressing NK-cell markers. As for the study in general: Researchers got TCR beta repertoires out of sorted CD3+CD56+NKG2C+, CD3+CD56+NKG2C- and CD3+CD56-NKG2C+ T cells.

The authors generated TCR beta cDNA through 5'RACE template switching with UMIs. Reprocessing the 5' RACE reads, TCRdb reports a single entry for every CDR3 protein and omits DNA. The repertoire table contains 250,000 or so distinct CDR3 sequences. A remark on this clonotype: The antigen remains unidentified.

Germline V lookup: CDR1 LGHDT, CDR2 YNNKEL (reference sequence). The CDR3 is 14 amino acids. Whole-study results and caveats: These clonotypes also led the CD3+CD56-NKG2C+ fraction in a handful of donors.

This chain uses TRBV3-1 with TRBJ2-2. The sequenced sample was blood T cells: a sorted CD56 or NKG2C T cell subset, CD4+ or CD8+ T cells, or bulk PBMC T cells (not recorded which). This clonotype originated in a woman between 18 and 75 years old in good health. The CDR3 sequence: CASSQRGTAGELFF.